This TCR beta chain appears in the sequencing data of a study of vaccination effects on CD4 cells after COVID-19. Trimming pared 6 bases from V and 1 base from J, leaving 9 bases between. There are 13 residues in the CDR3. Germline assignment: CDR1 MNHEY and CDR2 SVGAGI. CD4+ T cells specific for antigen were expanded with viral peptide pools by the ViraFEST assay before sequencing. Following a 10-day culture, CD4+ T cells were purified. Everyone in the study got two shots of either the BNT162b2 or mRNA-1273 vaccine. Supplemented with roughly 9.6 IU/ml IL-2 and approximately 10 ug/ml peptides, a few million PBMC per well were kept in culture. The authors exchanged half the medium for IL-2 medium on days 3 and 7. This table comes from immunoSEQ multiplex PCR, and its TCRdb copy is limited to in-frame clones, with some not included. The table has under 40,000 clones, roughly two thirds seen once. General study points: In the late period after vaccination, infection- and vaccine-induced clones contracted markedly. The vaccine-induced clones of healthy vaccinees included only 1 of 255 that cross-reacted with common cold coronaviruses.

Notes on this clone: What it binds is unknown.

This receptor was obtained from a human donor who received a COVID-19 vaccine. The chain links TRBV6-5 to TRBJ2-5; D not resolved. Source: CD4+ T cells from PBMCs cultured with HCoV-229E spike peptides, taken after COVID-19 vaccination. The CDR3 is CASSFKGQETQYF. CDR3 in DNA: TGTGCCAGCAGCTTTAAGGGCCAAGAGACCCAGTACTTC.